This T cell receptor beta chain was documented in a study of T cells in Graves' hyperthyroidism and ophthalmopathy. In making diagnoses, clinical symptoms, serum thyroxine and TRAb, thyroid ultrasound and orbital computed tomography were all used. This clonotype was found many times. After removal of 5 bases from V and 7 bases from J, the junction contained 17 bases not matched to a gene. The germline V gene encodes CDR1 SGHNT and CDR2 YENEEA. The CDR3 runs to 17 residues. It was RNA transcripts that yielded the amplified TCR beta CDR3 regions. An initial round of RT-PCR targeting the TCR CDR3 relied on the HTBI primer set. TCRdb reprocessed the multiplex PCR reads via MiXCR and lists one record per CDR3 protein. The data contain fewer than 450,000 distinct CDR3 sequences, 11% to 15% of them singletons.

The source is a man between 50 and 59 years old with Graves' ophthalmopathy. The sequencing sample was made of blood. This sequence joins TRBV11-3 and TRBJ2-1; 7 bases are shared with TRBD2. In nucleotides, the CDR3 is TGTGCCAGCAGCCCCGGGGGGAGGGAGGGCCCCTGGAATGAGCAGTTCTTC. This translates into CASSPGGREGPWNEQFF.